A single sample is the source of the 6 T cell receptor beta chains below, sequenced in a study of cytomegalovirus exposure and HLA in healthy donors. PCR employed 60 Vbeta and 13 Jbeta primers. The method was immunoSEQ multiplex PCR; TCRdb's version includes in-frame clones alone and lacks a portion of them. The table lists 95,000 to 100,000 clones, roughly 80% of them singletons. The sequenced material came from PBMCs. All receptors come from a man aged 35 to 55 in good health and CMV-seronegative.

This clone was recorded only once. The rearrangement joins TRBV5-1 to TRBJ2-6; D is unclear. This CDR3 region has 14 residues. The V end lost 2 bases, the J end lost 3 bases, and 6 bases lay between the germline ends. CDR1 is SGHRS, CDR2 YFSETQ, per germline. The CDR3 DNA sequence: TGCGCCAGCAGCTTAGCGAGTGGGGCCAACGTCCTGACTTTC. Translation gives CASSLASGANVLTF.

There are a few counts of this clone. The chain uses TRBV5-1 and TRBJ2-3, with 8 nucleotides matching TRBD2. The J segment lost 2 bases and the V segment lost 0 bases, leaving 5 bases of the junction unmatched. Germline V gene data show CDR1 as SGHRS and CDR2 as YFSETQ. The CDR3 extends over 16 amino acids. The CDR3 sequence is CASSLAGSGDTDTQYF. The CDR3 bases are TGCGCCAGCAGCTTGGCCGGTAGCGGGGACACAGATACGCAGTATTTT.

The chain joins TRBV25-1 to TRBJ1-3, with TRBD1 matching 8 bases. CDR1 MGHDK and CDR2 SYGVNS come from the germline V gene. J lost 1 base, V lost 7 bases, and 9 bases had no gene match. The CDR3 is 16 amino acids. The CDR3: CASTSDRGRSGNTIYF. CDR3 nucleotide sequence: TGTGCCAGCACCTCAGACAGGGGTCGGTCTGGAAACACCATATATTTT.

The genes are TRBV6-1 and TRBJ2-5; 8 positions agree with TRBD2. V lost 3 bases, J lost 1 base, and 10 bases stayed unmatched. Germline V CDR1 and CDR2: MNHNS, SASEGT. The CDR3 is 17 amino acids. CDR3 sequence: CASSEKRGLRGQETQYF. CDR3 coding DNA: TGTGCCAGCAGTGAGAAGCGGGGGTTACGGGGCCAAGAGACCCAGTACTTC.

In DNA form, the CDR3 reads TGTGCCAGCTCACCGGGACAGTCAAGATCCGTCCACGTCCTGACTTTC. The encoded protein is CASSPGQSRSVHVLTF. This chain uses TRBV18 with TRBJ2-6; 7 bases fit TRBD1. The CDR3 sequence is 16 residues long. Germline V gene sequence: CDR1 KGHSH, CDR2 LQKENI. Trimming cost V 3 bases and J 11 bases; bases outside gene matches: 13. The variable domain in full, with the rest retrieved from reference TRBV18 and TRBJ2-6, is NAGVMQNPRHLVRRRGQEARLRCSPMKGHSHVYWYRQLPEEGLKFMVYLQKENIIDESGMPKERFSAEFPKEGPSILRIQQVVRGDSAAYFCASSPGQSRSVHVLTFGAGSRLTVL.

CDR3 coding DNA: TGTGCCAGCAGCGTTCTAGGACAGGTGGGAGACGGAGCTTTCTTT. Its protein is CASSVLGQVGDGAFF. The chain recombines TRBV9 with TRBJ1-1, with TRBD1 matching over 7 bases. This CDR3 spans 15 amino acids. J gave up 10 bases and V 2 bases, and 14 bases lay outside the gene matches. Per the germline V gene, CDR1 is SGDLS and CDR2 is YYNGEE.